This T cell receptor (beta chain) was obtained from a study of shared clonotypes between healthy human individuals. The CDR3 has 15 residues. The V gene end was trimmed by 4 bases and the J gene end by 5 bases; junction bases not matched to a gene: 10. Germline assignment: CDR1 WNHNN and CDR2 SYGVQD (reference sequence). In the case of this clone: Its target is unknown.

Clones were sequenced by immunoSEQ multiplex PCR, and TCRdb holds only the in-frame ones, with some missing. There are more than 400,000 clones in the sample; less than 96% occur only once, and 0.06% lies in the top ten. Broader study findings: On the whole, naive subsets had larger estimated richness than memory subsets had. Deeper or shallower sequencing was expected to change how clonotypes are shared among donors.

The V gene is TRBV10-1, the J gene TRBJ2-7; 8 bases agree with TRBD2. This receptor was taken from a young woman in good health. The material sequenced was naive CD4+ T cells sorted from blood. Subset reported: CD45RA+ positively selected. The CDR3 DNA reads TGCGCCAGCAGTGGGGGTCGAGCGGGAGAGGACGAGCAGTACTTC. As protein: CASSGGRAGEDEQYF.